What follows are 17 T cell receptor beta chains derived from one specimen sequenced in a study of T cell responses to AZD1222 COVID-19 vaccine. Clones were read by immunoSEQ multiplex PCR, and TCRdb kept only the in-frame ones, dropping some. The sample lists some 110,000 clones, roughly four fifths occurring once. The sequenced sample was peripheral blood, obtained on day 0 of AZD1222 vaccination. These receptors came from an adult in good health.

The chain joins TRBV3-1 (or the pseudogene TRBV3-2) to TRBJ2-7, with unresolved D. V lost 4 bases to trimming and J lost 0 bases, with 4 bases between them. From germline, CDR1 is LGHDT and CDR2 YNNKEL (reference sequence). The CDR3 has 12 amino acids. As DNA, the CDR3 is TGTGCCAGCAGCCCTCGCTCCTACGAGCAGTACTTC. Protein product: CASSPRSYEQYF.

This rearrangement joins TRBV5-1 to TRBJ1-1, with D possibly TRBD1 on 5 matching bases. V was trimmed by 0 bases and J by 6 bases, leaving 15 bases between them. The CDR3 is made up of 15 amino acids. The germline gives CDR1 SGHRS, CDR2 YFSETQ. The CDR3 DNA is TGCGCCAGCAGCTTGGCCGCCGCCGTGGGGGCTGAAGCTTTCTTT. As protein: CASSLAAAVGAEAFF. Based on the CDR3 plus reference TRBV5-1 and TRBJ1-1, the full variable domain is KAGVTQTPRYLIKTRGQQVTLSCSPISGHRSVSWYQQTPGQGLQFLFEYFSETQRNKGNFPGRFSGRQFSNSRSEMNVSTLELGDSALYLCASSLAAAVGAEAFFGQGTRLTVV.

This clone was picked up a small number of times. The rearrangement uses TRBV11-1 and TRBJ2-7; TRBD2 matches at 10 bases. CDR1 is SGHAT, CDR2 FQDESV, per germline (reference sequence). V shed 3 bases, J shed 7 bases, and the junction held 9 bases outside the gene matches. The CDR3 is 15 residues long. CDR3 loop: CASSFALAGAREQYF. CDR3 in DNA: TGTGCCAGCAGCTTTGCCCTAGCGGGAGCGCGGGAGCAGTACTTC.

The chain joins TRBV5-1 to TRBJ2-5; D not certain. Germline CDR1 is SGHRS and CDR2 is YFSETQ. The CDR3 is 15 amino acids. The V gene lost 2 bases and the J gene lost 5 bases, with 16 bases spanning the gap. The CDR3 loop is CASSFTELNPETQYF. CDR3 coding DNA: TGCGCCAGCAGCTTTACCGAGTTGAATCCGGAGACCCAGTACTTC.

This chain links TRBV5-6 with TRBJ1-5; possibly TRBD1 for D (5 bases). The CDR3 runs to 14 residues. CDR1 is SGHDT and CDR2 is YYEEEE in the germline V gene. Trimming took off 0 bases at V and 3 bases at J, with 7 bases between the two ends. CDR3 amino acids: CASSLGTPNQPQHF. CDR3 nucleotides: TGTGCCAGCAGCTTGGGGACACCCAATCAGCCCCAGCATTTT.

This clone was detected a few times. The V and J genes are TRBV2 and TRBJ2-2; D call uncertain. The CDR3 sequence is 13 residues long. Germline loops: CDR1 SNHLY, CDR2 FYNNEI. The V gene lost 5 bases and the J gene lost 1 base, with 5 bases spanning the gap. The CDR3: CASSYRNTGELFF. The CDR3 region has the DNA TGTGCCAGCAGTTACAGGAACACCGGGGAGCTGTTTTTT. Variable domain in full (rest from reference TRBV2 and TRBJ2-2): EPEVTQTPSHQVTQMGQEVILRCVPISNHLYFYWYRQILGQKVEFLVSFYNNEISEKSEIFDDQFSVERPDGSNFTLKIRSTKLEDSAMYFCASSYRNTGELFFGEGSRLTVL.

CDR3 coding DNA: TGTGCCTGGAGTGCCACTATGAACACTGAAGCTTTCTTT. Translation gives CAWSATMNTEAFF. This chain links TRBV30 with TRBJ1-1; D ambiguous. This CDR3 has 13 amino acids. Trimming cost V 1 base and J 0 bases, with 6 bases left between them. Germline CDR1 is GTSNPN and CDR2 is SVGIG (reference sequence).

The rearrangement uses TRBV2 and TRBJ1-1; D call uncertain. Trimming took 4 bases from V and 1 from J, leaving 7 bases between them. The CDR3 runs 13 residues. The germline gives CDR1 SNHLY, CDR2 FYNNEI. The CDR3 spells CASSGGQNTEAFF. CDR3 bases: TGTGCCAGCAGTGGCGGGCAGAACACTGAAGCTTTCTTT.

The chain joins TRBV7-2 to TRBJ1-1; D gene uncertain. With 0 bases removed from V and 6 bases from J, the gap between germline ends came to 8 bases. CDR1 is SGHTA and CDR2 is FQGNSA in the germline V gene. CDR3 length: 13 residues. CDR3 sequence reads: CASSLARRAEAFF. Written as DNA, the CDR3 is TGTGCCAGCAGCTTAGCTCGGAGGGCTGAAGCTTTCTTT.

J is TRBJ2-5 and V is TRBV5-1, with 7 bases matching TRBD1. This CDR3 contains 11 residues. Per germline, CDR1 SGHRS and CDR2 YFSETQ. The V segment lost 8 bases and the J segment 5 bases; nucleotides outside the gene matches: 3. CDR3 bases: TGCGCCAGTACGGGACAGGAGACCCAGTACTTC. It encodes CASTGQETQYF.

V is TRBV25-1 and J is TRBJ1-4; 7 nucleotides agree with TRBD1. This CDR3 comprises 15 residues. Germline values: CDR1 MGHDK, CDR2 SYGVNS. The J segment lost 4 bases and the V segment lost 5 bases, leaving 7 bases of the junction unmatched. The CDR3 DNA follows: TGTGCCAGCAGTTCTTGGACAGGACGTAATGAAAAACTGTTTTTT. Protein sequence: CASSSWTGRNEKLFF.

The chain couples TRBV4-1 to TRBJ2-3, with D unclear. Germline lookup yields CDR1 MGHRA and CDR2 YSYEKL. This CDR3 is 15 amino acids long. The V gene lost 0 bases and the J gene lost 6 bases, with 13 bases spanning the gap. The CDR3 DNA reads TGCGCCAGCAGCCAAGATTTGGCAGGTACGGATACGCAGTATTTT. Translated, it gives CASSQDLAGTDTQYF.

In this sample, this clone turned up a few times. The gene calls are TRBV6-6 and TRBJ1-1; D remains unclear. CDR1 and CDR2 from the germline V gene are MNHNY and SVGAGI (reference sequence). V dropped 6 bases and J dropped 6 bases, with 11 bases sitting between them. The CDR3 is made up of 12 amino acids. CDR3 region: CASRPPIAEAFF. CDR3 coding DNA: TGTGCCAGCAGACCCCCTATTGCTGAAGCTTTCTTT.

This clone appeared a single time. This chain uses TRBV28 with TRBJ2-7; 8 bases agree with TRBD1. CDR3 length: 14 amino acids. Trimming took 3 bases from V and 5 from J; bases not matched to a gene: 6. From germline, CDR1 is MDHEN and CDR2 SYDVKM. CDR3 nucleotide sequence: TGTGCCAGCAGTTTCTCCAGGGGGCGCCACGAGCAGTACTTC. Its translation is CASSFSRGRHEQYF.

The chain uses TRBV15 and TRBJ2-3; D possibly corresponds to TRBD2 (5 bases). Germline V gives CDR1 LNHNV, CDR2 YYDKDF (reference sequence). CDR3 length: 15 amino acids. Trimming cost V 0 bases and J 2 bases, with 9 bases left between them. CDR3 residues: CATSRDPGNTDTQYF. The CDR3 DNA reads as TGTGCCACCAGCAGAGATCCGGGGAACACAGATACGCAGTATTTT.

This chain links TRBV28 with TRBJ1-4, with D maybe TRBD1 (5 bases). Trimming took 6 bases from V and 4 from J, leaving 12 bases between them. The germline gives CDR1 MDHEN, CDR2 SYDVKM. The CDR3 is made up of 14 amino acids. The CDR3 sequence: CASRVTGRNEKLFF. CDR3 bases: TGTGCCAGCAGGGTCACAGGTCGTAATGAAAAACTGTTTTTT.

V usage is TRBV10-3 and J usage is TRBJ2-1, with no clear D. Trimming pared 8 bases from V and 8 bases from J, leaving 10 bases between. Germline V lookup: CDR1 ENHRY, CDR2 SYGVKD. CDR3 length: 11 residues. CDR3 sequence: CAIGSTDEQFF. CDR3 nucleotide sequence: TGTGCCATCGGAAGTACGGATGAGCAGTTCTTC.